This is a list of T cell receptor beta chains from one sample in a study of cytotoxic CD8 clonotypes in ibrutinib-treated CLL. Only in-frame clones appear in the TCRdb table, and some are missing; sequencing was by immunoSEQ multiplex PCR. The sample lists roughly 24,000 clones, around 75% seen once, with less than 35% in the top ten. The source material was PBMCs, sampled after 24 months of ibrutinib treatment. The source is a human donor with chronic lymphocytic leukemia. Each CDR3 is given with its conserved first and last residue. The D gene is left open where the match is weak. Size tells how often a clone was seen (once, few, many) or the class of an expanded clone, and some rows leave it out.

-	TRBJ2-3	TRBD2	TRBV30	CAWTRGGTDTQYF	TGTGCCTGGACCCGGGGGGGGACAGATACGCAGTATTTT
few	TRBJ1-1	-	TRBV10-1	CASSVQGSNTEAFF	TGCGCCAGCAGTGTTCAGGGGAGTAACACTGAAGCTTTCTTT
-	TRBJ1-5	TRBD1	TRBV19	CATIAGTGSNQPQHF	TGTGCCACCATTGCCGGGACAGGTAGCAATCAGCCCCAGCATTTT
few	TRBJ1-2	TRBD1	TRBV15	CATSGRPGQGVGDGYTF	TGTGCCACCAGCGGAAGACCGGGACAGGGGGTGGGAGATGGCTACACCTTC
-	TRBJ1-2	-	TRBV4-1	CASSQGPGFGYTF	TGCGCCAGCAGCCAAGGTCCCGGGTTCGGCTACACCTTC
-	TRBJ1-2	-	TRBV15	CATSRVTDAYGYTF	TGTGCCACCAGCAGAGTTACGGACGCTTATGGCTACACCTTC
-	TRBJ2-1	-	TRBV18	CASSPLESSYNEQFF	TGTGCCAGCTCACCACTTGAGTCCTCCTACAATGAGCAGTTCTTC
-	TRBJ2-6	-	TRBV6-6	CASSYEFPSGANVLTF	TGTGCCAGCAGTTACGAGTTCCCCTCTGGGGCCAACGTCCTGACTTTC
-	TRBJ2-2	-	TRBV7-9	CASSSLQGRAGELFF	TGTGCCAGCAGCTCGCTCCAGGGTCGAGCCGGGGAGCTGTTTTTT
-	TRBJ1-6	-	TRBV7-2	CASTPPGRVNSPLHF	TGTGCCAGCACCCCCCCGGGCAGGGTAAATTCACCCCTCCACTTT
-	TRBJ1-6	-	TRBV5-1	CASSYRYQEIGSPLHF	TGCGCCAGCAGCTATCGATACCAGGAAATAGGGTCACCCCTCCACTTT
-	TRBJ2-5	TRBD1	TRBV5-8	CASSSGTGDGETQYF	TGTGCCAGCAGCTCCGGGACAGGTGATGGAGAGACCCAGTACTTC
few	TRBJ2-3	TRBD1	TRBV10-1	CASSSRDSLITDTQYF	TGCGCCAGCAGTAGTCGGGACAGCCTTATCACAGATACGCAGTATTTT
few	TRBJ1-2	TRBD1	TRBV2	CARERDRGDYGYTF	TGTGCCAGAGAGCGGGACAGGGGGGACTATGGCTACACCTTC
-	TRBJ2-7	-	TRBV4-1	CASSQDLPGSYEQYF	TGCGCCAGCAGCCAAGATCTTCCGGGGTCCTACGAGCAGTACTTC
-	TRBJ2-1	-	TRBV12-5	CASGLTMGNEQFF	TGTGCTAGTGGTTTGACGATGGGGAATGAGCAGTTCTTC
-	TRBJ2-2	-	TRBV5-6	CASTTSFTGELFF	TGTGCCAGCACTACTAGCTTTACCGGGGAGCTGTTTTTT
-	TRBJ1-1	-	TRBV9	CASRPQGFSDTEAFF	TGTGCCAGCAGACCCCAGGGTTTCAGTGACACTGAAGCTTTCTTT
few	TRBJ1-2	TRBD1	TRBV4-1	CASSQEGGARYGYTF	TGCGCCAGCAGCCAAGAAGGGGGCGCGAGATATGGCTACACCTTC
-	TRBJ1-5	-	TRBV30	CAWSVRSQRGNQPQHF	TGTGCCTGGAGTGTACGTAGTCAGAGGGGCAATCAGCCCCAGCATTTT
-	TRBJ2-7	-	TRBV2	CASISQPYEQYF	TGTGCCAGCATCTCACAACCTTACGAGCAGTACTTC
-	TRBJ2-7	-	TRBV5-1	CASSLAQEQYF	TGCGCCAGCAGCTTGGCCCAGGAGCAGTACTTC
-	TRBJ1-1	-	TRBV7-9	CASSLARQDAEAFF	TGTGCCAGCAGCTTAGCGAGGCAGGACGCTGAAGCTTTCTTT
-	TRBJ2-7	TRBD1	TRBV15	CATSRGRGGVYEQYF	TGTGCCACCAGCAGAGGTAGAGGGGGCGTTTACGAGCAGTACTTC
-	TRBJ1-1	TRBD1	TRBV27	CASSTRTGARTEAFF	TGTGCCAGCAGTACCCGGACAGGGGCACGTACTGAAGCTTTCTTT
-	TRBJ2-2	-	TRBV7-9	CASSLAELFF	TGTGCCAGCAGCTTAGCGGAGCTGTTTTTT
-	TRBJ2-7	-	TRBV5-6	CASSSLPYEQYF	TGTGCCAGCAGCTCCCTCCCTTACGAGCAGTACTTC
-	TRBJ2-3	TRBD1	TRBV7-6	CASSLSPITGGGADTQYF	TGTGCCAGCAGCTTATCCCCGATTACAGGGGGCGGTGCAGATACGCAGTATTTT
-	TRBJ2-1	TRBD2	TRBV19	CASSIAGGHIDEQFF	TGTGCCAGTAGTATTGCGGGGGGCCATATCGATGAGCAGTTCTTC
-	TRBJ1-6	-	TRBV19	CASKPTGVYNSPLHF	TGTGCCAGTAAACCGACAGGAGTCTATAATTCACCCCTCCACTTT
-	TRBJ2-7	-	TRBV19	CASSIRAQNSYEQYF	TGTGCCAGTAGTATAAGGGCCCAGAACTCCTACGAGCAGTACTTC
-	TRBJ1-1	TRBD1	TRBV7-8	CASSLGGGQLNTEAFF	TGTGCCAGCAGCTTAGGGGGGGGACAGTTGAACACTGAAGCTTTCTTT
medium-sized	TRBJ1-1	-	TRBV11-3	CASSLVSTEAFF	TGTGCCAGCAGCTTAGTGAGTACTGAAGCTTTCTTT
-	TRBJ1-2	TRBD1	TRBV7-9	CASSSFGQGPSNYGYTF	TGTGCCAGCAGCTCCTTCGGACAGGGCCCTTCTAACTATGGCTACACCTTC
-	TRBJ2-3	TRBD2	TRBV7-9	CASSLAREVQTQYF	TGTGCCAGCAGCTTAGCCCGGGAGGTACAAACGCAGTATTTT
few	TRBJ1-5	-	TRBV28	CASSLDQPQHF	TGTGCCAGCAGTTTAGATCAGCCCCAGCATTTT